This T cell receptor (beta chain) was sequenced for a study of post-analysis software for immune sequencing data. Study observations and caveats: Significantly lower normalized Chao1 diversity was seen in multiple sclerosis patients than in controls. Patients used roughly five TRBV segments, including TRBV5-6, TRBV5-1 and TRBV20-1, more often than controls.

Unique molecular identifiers were present in the TCR beta cDNA libraries. T cells, about 0.9 to 11 million of them, yielded about half a million cDNA molecules. Using its own MiXCR run on the PCR reads, TCRdb lists one record per CDR3 protein. This table has about 820,000 distinct CDR3 sequences, 53% appearing once. This clonotype was seen only a few times. Antigen specificity is unknown. CDR3 length: 13 amino acids. J was trimmed by 9 bases and V by 4 bases; bases with no gene match: 3. Germline loops: CDR1 SEHNR, CDR2 FQNEAQ (reference sequence). This sequence joins TRBV7-9 and TRBJ2-1; TRBD2 matches at 10 bases. The sequenced sample was blood. The origin of this receptor is a girl aged 5-17 years with multiple sclerosis. Here the CDR3 DNA reads TGTGCCAGCAGCTCCCAGCGGGAGGGTGAGCAGTTCTTC. Its translation is CASSSQREGEQFF.